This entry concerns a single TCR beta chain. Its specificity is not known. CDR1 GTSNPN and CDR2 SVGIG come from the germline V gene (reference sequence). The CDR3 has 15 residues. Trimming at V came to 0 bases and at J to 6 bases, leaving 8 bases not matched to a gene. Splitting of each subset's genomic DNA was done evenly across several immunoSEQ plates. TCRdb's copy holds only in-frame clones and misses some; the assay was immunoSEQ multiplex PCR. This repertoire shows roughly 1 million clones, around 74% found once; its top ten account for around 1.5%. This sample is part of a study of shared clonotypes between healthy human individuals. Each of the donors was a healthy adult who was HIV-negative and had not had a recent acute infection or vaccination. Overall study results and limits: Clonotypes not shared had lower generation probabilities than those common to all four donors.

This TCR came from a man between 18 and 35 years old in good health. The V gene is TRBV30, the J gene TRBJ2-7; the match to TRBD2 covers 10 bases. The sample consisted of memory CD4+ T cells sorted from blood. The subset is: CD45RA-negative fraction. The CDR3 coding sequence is TGTGCCTGGAGTGTCTCGGCTAGCGGGGGTTTCGAGCAGTACTTC. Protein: CAWSVSASGGFEQYF.